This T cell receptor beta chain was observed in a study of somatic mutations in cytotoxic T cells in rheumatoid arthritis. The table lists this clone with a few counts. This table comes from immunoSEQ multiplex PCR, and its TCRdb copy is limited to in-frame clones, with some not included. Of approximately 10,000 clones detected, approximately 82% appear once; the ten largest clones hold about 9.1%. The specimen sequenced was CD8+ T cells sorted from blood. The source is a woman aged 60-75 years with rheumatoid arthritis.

CDR3 bases: TGTGCCAGCAGCACCCTGCTCCGGTGGGAGACAGATACGCAGTATTTT. Its translation is CASSTLLRWETDTQYF. The V and J genes are TRBV21-1 and TRBJ2-3; TRBD2, the table's D call, lacks a check against the DNA. TRBV21-1 is a pseudogene. The CDR3 has 16 amino acids.